Below, one T cell receptor beta chain is given with its context. Its target is not known. Germline CDR1 is DFQATT and CDR2 is SNEGSKA (reference sequence). There are 11 residues in the CDR3. V was trimmed by 6 bases and J by 2 bases, leaving 6 bases between them. This specimen comes from a study of response to subunit inactivated influenza vaccine. Study-wide results and caveats: Every seasonal influenza vaccination brings in few new T cells, the authors suggested.

TCRdb re-analysed the RT-PCR reads in MiXCR, keeping a single row per CDR3 protein. The sample yields a few hundred thousand distinct CDR3 sequences, approximately 15% seen once. This specimen was PBMCs from blood, taken roughly 12 days after vaccination. This TCR came from a man aged 45 to 65 who received an inactivated influenza vaccine. The rearrangement joins TRBV20-1 to TRBJ2-3; no definite D call. The CDR3 spells CSAQDTDTQYF. For the CDR3, the DNA is TGCAGTGCCCAAGACACAGATACGCAGTATTTT.